The next 20 T cell receptor beta chains were all read from a single sample in a study of patients and donors after allogeneic stem cell transplantation. MiXCR, applied by TCRdb to the RT-PCR reads, yields one record per CDR3 protein. The repertoire holds about 110,000 distinct CDR3 sequences, with around 38% as singletons. The sequenced material came from blood, either unsorted or a sorted T cell fraction (not recorded which). The origin of the receptors is a human donor who was either an allogeneic HSCT recipient or a stem cell or donor lymphocyte infusion donor (not recorded which). It is not recorded whose cells these are; they may come from a transplant donor.

V and J are TRBV24-1 and TRBJ2-3; 9 bases map to TRBD2. V dropped 5 bases and J dropped 9; count of bases not matched to a gene: 14. This CDR3 is built from 16 residues. CDR1 and CDR2 (germline): KGHDR, SFDVKD. The CDR3 DNA reads as TGTGCCACCAGTGTGGCTAGCGGGAAGGCTACATACACGCAGTATTTT. It codes for CATSVASGKATYTQYF.

The sample holds a few counts of this clonotype. The chain joins TRBV20-1 to TRBJ2-1, with D perhaps matching TRBD1 (6 bases). Germline-derived CDR1 and CDR2 are DFQATT and SNEGSKA (reference sequence). The V gene lost 4 bases and the J gene lost 9 bases, with 13 bases spanning the gap. This CDR3 is built from 12 residues. The CDR3 region has the DNA TGCAGTGCTACGGACAGCCTCGGTGAGCAGTTCTTC. This translates into CSATDSLGEQFF.

V gene TRBV27 combines with J gene TRBJ2-3, with 7 bases lining up with TRBD1. V lost 5 bases to trimming and J lost 1 base; unmatched junction nucleotides: 9. In germline, CDR1 is MNHEY, CDR2 SMNVEV (reference sequence). CDR3 length equals 16 residues. CDR3 region: CASSTPGQRGTDTQYF. In DNA, the CDR3 is TGTGCCAGCAGTACCCCGGGACAGAGGGGCACAGATACGCAGTATTTT.

The chain recombines TRBV4-2 with TRBJ1-1; 7 nucleotides agree with TRBD1. Germline assignment: CDR1 LGHNA and CDR2 YNFKEQ. The CDR3 is 16 residues long. The V and J ends lost 1 base and 0 bases, in that order; junction bases with no gene match: 5. In nucleotides, the CDR3 is TGTGCCAGCAGCCAAGGGGACAGATTCATGAACACTGAAGCTTTCTTT. The encoded protein is CASSQGDRFMNTEAFF.

This clonotype was observed a single time. The chain carries TRBV15 and TRBJ1-1; D not certain. V shed 8 bases and J shed 11 bases, with 15 bases lying between them. Looked up from germline, CDR1 is LNHNV and CDR2 is YYDKDF (reference sequence). The CDR3 length is 11 residues. CDR3 loop: CATRGRVEAFF. The DNA for the CDR3 is TGTGCCACCCGAGGGAGGGTAGAGGCTTTCTTT.

The chain joins TRBV12-3 or TRBV12-4 to TRBJ1-4; 10 bases are a match to TRBD1. Trimming took 2 bases from V and 8 from J; bases not matched to a gene: 5. The CDR3 length is 15 residues. This CDR3 reads CASSLHLGQGEKLFF. CDR3 in DNA: TGTGCCAGCAGTTTACATTTGGGACAGGGGGAAAAACTGTTTTTT.

This clonotype was seen a few times. The rearrangement uses TRBV12-3 or TRBV12-4 and TRBJ2-2; TRBD1 matches at 11 bases. Trimming cost V 5 bases and J 3 bases; bases outside gene matches: 8. The CDR3 loop spans 17 amino acids. The CDR3 DNA reads TGTGCCAGCAGTCTCCCCTCGGGACAGGGGGACACCGGGGAGCTGTTTTTT. It specifies CASSLPSGQGDTGELFF.

This clonotype was picked up a small number of times. The V call is TRBV4-3, the J call TRBJ1-2; 9 nucleotides line up with TRBD1. The CDR3 loop spans 15 amino acids. Looked up from germline, CDR1 is LGHNA and CDR2 is YSLEER. With 0 bases clipped from V and 4 bases from J, the junction kept 3 bases outside the gene matches. The CDR3 DNA follows: TGCGCCAGCAGCCAAGATACACAGGGGGCCTATGGCTACACCTTC. Translation: CASSQDTQGAYGYTF.

The chain has TRBV7-9 and TRBJ1-2, with D possibly TRBD1 on 5 matching bases. The CDR3 runs 13 residues. CDR1 and CDR2 (germline): SEHNR, FQNEAQ (reference sequence). V lost 5 bases and J 0 bases, leaving 7 bases between the germline ends. CDR3 sequence reads: CASSRQSNYGYTF. The CDR3 nucleotides are TGTGCCAGCAGCCGACAGTCTAACTATGGCTACACCTTC. The full variable domain, rest sourced from reference TRBV7-9 and TRBJ1-2, is DTGVSQNPRHKITKRGQNVTFRCDPISEHNRLYWYRQTLGQGPEFLTYFQNEAQLEKSRLLSDRFSAERPKGSFSTLEIQRTEQGDSAMYLCASSRQSNYGYTFGSGTRLTVV.

The chain is built from TRBV28 and TRBJ2-7; a possible D gene is TRBD1 (6 bases). The germline V gene has CDR1 MDHEN and CDR2 SYDVKM. This CDR3 comprises 14 residues. The ends were cut back, 7 bases at V and 3 bases at J, with 16 bases in the middle. CDR3 sequence (DNA): TGTGCCAGCATCGATGGGTACAGGGACTACGAGCAGTACTTC. Protein product: CASIDGYRDYEQYF. The full variable domain, in which reference TRBV28 and TRBJ2-7 provide the parts outside the CDR3, is DVKVTQSSRYLVKRTGEKVFLECVQDMDHENMFWYRQDPGLGLRLIYFSYDVKMKEKGDIPEGYSVSREKKERFSLILESASTNQTSMYLCASIDGYRDYEQYFGPGTRLTVT.

V usage is TRBV29-1 and J usage is TRBJ1-1; no definite D call. The ends were cut back, 0 bases at V and 8 bases at J, with 10 bases in the middle. This CDR3 is 12 amino acids long. Per the germline V gene, CDR1 is SQVTM and CDR2 is ANQGSEA. CDR3 in amino acids: CSVEDRPLEAFF. The CDR3 coding sequence is TGCAGCGTTGAAGATCGCCCATTAGAAGCTTTCTTT.

The table lists this clonotype with a few counts. The chain has TRBV10-3 and TRBJ2-2; weak D call: TRBD2 (7 bases). Germline V gene lookup returns CDR1 ENHRY and CDR2 SYGVKD. V was pared by 7 bases and J by 1 base, with 10 bases between. The CDR3 is 14 amino acids. The CDR3 sequence: CAITGGLNTGELFF. CDR3 nucleotide sequence: TGTGCCATCACGGGGGGCCTGAACACCGGGGAGCTGTTTTTT.

Remarks on this clonotype: Germline and junction disagree at one end, which may indicate a read error. The chain combines TRBV20-1 with TRBJ1-5; no clear D. The germline V gene has CDR1 DFQATT and CDR2 SNEGSKA (reference sequence). CDR3 size: 12 residues. The CDR3 DNA sequence: TGCAGTGCTGGAGAGAACAATCAGCCCCAGCATTTT. Translating gives CSAGENNQPQHF.

This clonotype was seen many times. The rearrangement uses TRBV6-1 and TRBJ1-1; no clear D gene. This CDR3 has 15 amino acids. Trimming stripped 6 bases from V and 6 bases from J, with 20 bases between. CDR1 is MNHNS and CDR2 is SASEGT in the germline V gene. CDR3 sequence (DNA): TGTGCCAGCAGAGACTTTTCCGGGATTCGCGCTGAAGCTTTCTTT. Translating it yields CASRDFSGIRAEAFF.

The rearrangement links TRBV4-3 to TRBJ1-2; D call uncertain. V was shortened by 3 bases and J by 0 bases, with 14 bases between the two germline ends. This CDR3 region has 16 residues. Germline CDR1 LGHNA, CDR2 YSLEER. The CDR3 nucleotides read TGCGCCAGCAGCCACGAACTCGTCCCAGCTAACTATGGCTACACCTTC. Protein sequence: CASSHELVPANYGYTF.

In its sample, this clonotype was seen a few times. This rearrangement joins TRBV5-1 to TRBJ2-5, with D perhaps TRBD2 (6 bases). This CDR3 is 13 amino acids long. CDR1 is SGHRS, CDR2 YFSETQ, per germline. V was clipped by 2 bases and J by 5 bases, with 10 bases between them. The CDR3 spells CASSLRGAETQYF. The CDR3 region has the DNA TGCGCCAGCAGCTTACGCGGGGCCGAGACCCAGTACTTC.

The V gene is TRBV20-1, the J gene TRBJ2-7; 7 bases map to TRBD2. CDR1 and CDR2 from the germline V gene are DFQATT and SNEGSKA (reference sequence). The V gene end was trimmed by 6 bases and the J gene end by 2 bases; junction bases not matched to a gene: 10. The CDR3 extends over 14 amino acids. CDR3 DNA: TGCAGTGCCTTCCCGAGCGGGGCCACCTACGAGCAGTACTTC. This sequence encodes CSAFPSGATYEQYF.

A few counts support this clonotype. The chain recombines TRBV6-6 with TRBJ1-1; 7 bases map to TRBD1. The CDR3 totals 14 residues. Unmatched junction bases numbered 11, after V lost 6 bases and J lost 7 bases. CDR1 MNHNY and CDR2 SVGAGI come from the germline V gene (reference sequence). CDR3 sequence: CASSTEGARNEAFF. The CDR3 DNA reads as TGTGCCAGCAGCACCGAGGGGGCGCGTAATGAAGCTTTCTTT.

This chain uses TRBV29-1 with TRBJ1-1; TRBD1 agrees at 12 bases. Germline CDR1 SQVTM, CDR2 ANQGSEA. The CDR3 spans 14 residues. The trim removed 6 bases at V and 4 bases at J, leaving 6 bases unmatched. The CDR3 bases are TGCAGCGTGAGGGACAGGGGGCCTGGCACTGAAGCTTTCTTT. It codes for CSVRDRGPGTEAFF.

V is TRBV2 and J is TRBJ1-1; no clear D gene. Trimming pared 6 bases from V and 1 base from J, leaving 9 bases between. Germline CDR1 and CDR2: SNHLY and FYNNEI. The CDR3 loop spans 13 amino acids. Here the CDR3 reads CASSTLGNTEAFF. CDR3 in DNA: TGTGCCAGCAGCACACTTGGGAACACTGAAGCTTTCTTT.